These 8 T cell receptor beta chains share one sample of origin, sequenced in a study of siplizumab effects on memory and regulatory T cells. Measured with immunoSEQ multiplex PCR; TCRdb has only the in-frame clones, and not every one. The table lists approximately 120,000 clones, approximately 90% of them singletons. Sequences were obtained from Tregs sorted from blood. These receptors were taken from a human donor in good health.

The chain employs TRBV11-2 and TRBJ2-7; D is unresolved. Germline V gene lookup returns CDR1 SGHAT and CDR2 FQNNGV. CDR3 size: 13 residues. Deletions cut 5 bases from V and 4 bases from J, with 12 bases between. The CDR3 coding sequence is TGTGCCAGCAGCACCGGAGAACATTACGAGCAGTACTTC. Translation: CASSTGEHYEQYF.

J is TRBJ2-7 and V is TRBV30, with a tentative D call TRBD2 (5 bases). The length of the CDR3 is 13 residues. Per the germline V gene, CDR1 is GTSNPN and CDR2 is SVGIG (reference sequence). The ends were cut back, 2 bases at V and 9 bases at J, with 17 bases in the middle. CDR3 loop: CAWSSLAGLGQYF. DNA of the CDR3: TGTGCCTGGAGTTCTCTCGCTGGACTTGGGCAGTACTTC.

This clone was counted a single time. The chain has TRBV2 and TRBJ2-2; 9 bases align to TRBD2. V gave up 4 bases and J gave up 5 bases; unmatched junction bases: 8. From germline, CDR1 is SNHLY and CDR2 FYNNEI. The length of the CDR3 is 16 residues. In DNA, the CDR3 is TGTGCCAGCAGTGTCCTTCGCCTAGCGGGAACCGGGGAGCTGTTTTTT. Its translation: CASSVLRLAGTGELFF.

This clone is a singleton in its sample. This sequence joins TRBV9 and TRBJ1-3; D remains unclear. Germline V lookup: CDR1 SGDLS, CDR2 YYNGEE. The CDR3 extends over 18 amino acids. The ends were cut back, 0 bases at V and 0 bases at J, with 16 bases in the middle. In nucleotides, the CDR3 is TGTGCCAGCAGCGTAGGCGGCCCCTCCTCGGGCTCTGGAAACACCATATATTTT. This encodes CASSVGGPSSGSGNTIYF. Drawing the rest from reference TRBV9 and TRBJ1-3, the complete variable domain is DSGVTQTPKHLITATGQRVTLRCSPRSGDLSVYWYQQSLDQGLQFLIQYYNGEERAKGNILERFSAQQFPDLHSELNLSSLELGDSALYFCASSVGGPSSGSGNTIYFGEGSWLTVV.

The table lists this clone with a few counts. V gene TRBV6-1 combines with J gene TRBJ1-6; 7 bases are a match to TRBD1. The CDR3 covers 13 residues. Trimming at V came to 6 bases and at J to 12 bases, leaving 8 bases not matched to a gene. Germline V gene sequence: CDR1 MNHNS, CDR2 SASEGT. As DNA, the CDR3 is TGTGCCAGCAGAGCTCCTCCAGGGGGACCCCTCCACTTT. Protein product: CASRAPPGGPLHF.

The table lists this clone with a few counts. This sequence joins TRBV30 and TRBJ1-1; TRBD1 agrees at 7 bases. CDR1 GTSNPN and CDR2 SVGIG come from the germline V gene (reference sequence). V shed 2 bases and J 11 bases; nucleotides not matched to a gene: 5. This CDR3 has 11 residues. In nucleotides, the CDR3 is TGTGCCTGGAGTCCCCAACAGGGGGCTTTCTTT. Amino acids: CAWSPQQGAFF.

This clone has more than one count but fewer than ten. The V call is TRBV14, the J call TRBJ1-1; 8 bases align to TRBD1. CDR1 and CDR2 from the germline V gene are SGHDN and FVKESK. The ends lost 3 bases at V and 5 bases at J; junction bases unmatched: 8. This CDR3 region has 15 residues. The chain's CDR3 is CASSHPQGGRTEAFF. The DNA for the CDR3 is TGTGCCAGCAGCCACCCACAGGGGGGGAGGACTGAAGCTTTCTTT.

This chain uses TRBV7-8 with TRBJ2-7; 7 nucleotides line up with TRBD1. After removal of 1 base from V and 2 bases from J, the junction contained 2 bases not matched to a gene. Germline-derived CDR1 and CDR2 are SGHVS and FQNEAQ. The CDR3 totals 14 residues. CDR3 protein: CASSLVDRTYEQYF. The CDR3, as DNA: TGTGCCAGCAGCTTAGTGGACAGGACCTACGAGCAGTACTTC.